This T cell receptor (beta chain) was identified during a study of T cell responses to AZD1222 COVID-19 vaccine. Study findings and constraints: Among the donors, most were white British and more were female, and clonal diversity was possibly underestimated. Nearly half of spike-specific TCRs reportedly go after variant regions that carry no mutations.

V shed 2 bases and J shed 5 bases, with 13 bases lying between them. The CDR3 contains 14 residues. CDR1 MNHNS and CDR2 SASEGT come from the germline V gene. Produced via immunoSEQ multiplex PCR; TCRdb's table is partial and in-frame only. Counted here are roughly 200,000 clones, 91% occurring once; the ten biggest clones make up approximately 1.6%. On this clone itself: Its antigen is unidentified.

The specimen comprised peripheral blood, sampled 28 days after the second AZD1222 dose. The rearrangement uses TRBV6-1 and TRBJ2-7; possibly TRBD1 or TRBD2 for D (5 bases each). The sequence was obtained from an adult who received the AZD1222 COVID-19 vaccine. CDR3 bases: TGTGCCAGCAGTGAAAATGAGGGGTCGAACGAGCAGTACTTC. This gives the protein CASSENEGSNEQYF.